The clone carrying this T cell receptor beta chain has just a few counts. Its antigen is as yet unknown. Sample time point: patch test 2, 6 weeks after DPC sensitization. The treatment is: therapeutic diphenylcyclopropenone sensitization with weekly scalp DPC. Patients had alopecia, were aged 18 to 70, and were not pregnant. The sample is drawn from a study of human T cells and chemical hapten exposure. Study at large: On the upper back, patch tests were applied with 0.01% DPC and read at 6 days.

From the RACE reads, TCRdb called clonotypes with MiXCR, one entry per CDR3 protein. The sample contains about 95,000 distinct CDR3 sequences, 11% of which appear only once. Germline-derived CDR1 and CDR2 are LGHDT and YNNKEL (reference sequence). The CDR3 runs 18 residues. Losses at the gene ends were 2 bases for V and 3 bases for J; bases not matched to a gene: 10. Study-wide findings and caveats: In comparison with controls, expanded TCRs gave rise to a significantly larger number of large CDR3 similarity clusters.

The sequence derives from a woman aged 40-49 years with alopecia areata. Some clones in this sample may be carry-over from other donors' samples. The chain is built from TRBV3-1 and TRBJ2-3, with TRBD2 matching over 11 bases. Source: whole blood, taken in connection with sensitization to the hapten diphenylcyclopropenone (DPC). CDR3: CASSQPLLASGRTDTQYF. CDR3 bases: TGTGCCAGCAGCCAACCCCTCTTGGCTAGCGGGAGGACAGATACGCAGTATTTT.